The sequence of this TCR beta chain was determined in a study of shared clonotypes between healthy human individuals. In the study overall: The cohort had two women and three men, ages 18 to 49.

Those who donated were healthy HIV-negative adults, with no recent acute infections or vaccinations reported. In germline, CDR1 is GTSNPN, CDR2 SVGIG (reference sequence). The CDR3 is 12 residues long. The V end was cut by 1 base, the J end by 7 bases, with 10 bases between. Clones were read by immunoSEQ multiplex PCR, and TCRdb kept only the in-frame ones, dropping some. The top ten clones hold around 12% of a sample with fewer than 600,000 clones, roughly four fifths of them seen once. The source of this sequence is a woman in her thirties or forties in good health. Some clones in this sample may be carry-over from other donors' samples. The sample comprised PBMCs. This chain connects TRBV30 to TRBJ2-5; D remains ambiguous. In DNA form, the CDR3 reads TGTGCCTGGAGTGATCTGGCCCCGACCCAGTACTTC. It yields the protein CAWSDLAPTQYF.